These T cell receptor beta chains were read from a single sample in a study of CXCR3-negative and CXCR3-positive naive CD8 T cells. TCRdb reprocessed the 5' RACE reads and keeps a single row for each CDR3 protein, giving no DNA. The sample shows about 62,000 distinct CDR3 sequences, and about 4.5% sits with its ten largest clones. Sequenced input: naive CXCR3- CD8+ T cells from blood. The receptors come from a human donor in good health. Some clones in this sample may be carry-over from other donors' samples. CDR3s include the opening cysteine and the closing phenylalanine or tryptophan.

cdr3_aa	v_call	j_call
CASSFRQYNEQFF	TRBV12-3/TRBV12-4	TRBJ2-1
CASSQFGQGSYNEQFF	TRBV4-2	TRBJ2-1
CSATSGLAGALSYEQYF	TRBV20-1	TRBJ2-7
CASSYPGQGAMNTEAFF	TRBV6-6	TRBJ1-1
CASGSSGGLTGELFF	TRBV5-1	TRBJ2-2
CASRVGGGETQYF	TRBV14	TRBJ2-5
CSVTEVTTNTQYF	TRBV29-1	TRBJ2-3
CASSLVTSPMEQFF	TRBV28	TRBJ2-1
CASSISGKRYSYNEQFF	TRBV19	TRBJ2-1
CASSLVGTGNYGYTF	TRBV4-2	TRBJ1-2
CASSLPGMTGELFF	TRBV5-6	TRBJ2-2
CATSRDLAGGLTDTQYF	TRBV15	TRBJ2-3
CASSDGTGGNEQFF	TRBV6-4	TRBJ2-1
CATSEPRYRGRGGTGELFF	TRBV24-1	TRBJ2-2
CASSLNEVVTEAFF	TRBV7-3	TRBJ1-1
CASSSLAGGRADTQYF	TRBV7-8	TRBJ2-3
CSVEEVRGGYEQYF	TRBV29-1	TRBJ2-7
CASSLWVDPSGANVLTF	TRBV27	TRBJ2-6
CASSQDGTSGGYEQYF	TRBV4-2	TRBJ2-7
CASSENPASRQYSYEQYF	TRBV2	TRBJ2-7
CASSQGPGRGETQYF	TRBV4-1	TRBJ2-5
CASTEASEAYEQYF	TRBV5-1	TRBJ2-7
CASSPWTGGEQYF	TRBV28	TRBJ2-7